This TCR beta chain was observed in a study of radiotherapy plus CTLA-4 blockade in lung cancer. Regarding the study as a whole: Some TCR clones had been derived from tumors. These clones expanded in peripheral blood after radiotherapy plus ipilimumab.

People whose metastatic non-small-cell lung cancer was chemo-refractory got focal radiation along with CTLA-4 blockade by ipilimumab. Details on this clone: No antigen is known for it.

TCRdb's copy holds only in-frame clones and misses some; the assay was immunoSEQ multiplex PCR. The repertoire has about 36,000 clones, 55% to 75% of them found once; the top ten carry about 11%. The source was peripheral blood, collected from a patient treated with radiotherapy plus ipilimumab. The receptor was isolated from a human donor with non-small cell lung cancer who had stable disease on radiotherapy plus ipilimumab.

The CDR3 here is CASSLRLAGLGTDTQYF. For the CDR3, the DNA is TGTGCCAGCAGCCTTCGACTAGCGGGGTTGGGCACAGATACGCAGTATTTT. The chain couples TRBV9 to TRBJ2-3; 11 bases are shared with TRBD2. The CDR3 covers 17 residues. Germline V CDR1 and CDR2: SGDLS, YYNGEE. The J segment lost 1 base and the V segment lost 4 bases, leaving 8 bases of the junction unmatched.